Listed below are T cell receptor beta chains from one sample, sequenced in a study of blood T cell repertoires in COVID-19. Profiling relied on immunoSEQ multiplex PCR, and the TCRdb table lists in-frame clones only, not all of them. The sample records some 350,000 clones, 89% being singletons. Specimen: peripheral blood. These receptors originate from a woman aged 30 to 39 with COVID-19, enrolled during active disease. The CDR3 runs from the conserved cysteine through the conserved F or W. D genes are given only for firm matches. Clone size is stated in some rows and not others, as once, few, many or a class when expanded.

clone size: .; V gene: TRBV7-2; J gene: TRBJ2-5; D gene: .; CDR3 protein: CASSSSELGIKETQYF; CDR3 DNA: TGTGCCAGCAGCTCGTCTGAACTAGGGATAAAGGAGACCCAGTACTTC
clone size: .; V gene: TRBV19; J gene: TRBJ1-3; D gene: TRBD1; CDR3 protein: CASSPFATGVGNTIYF; CDR3 DNA: TGTGCCAGTAGTCCCTTTGCGACAGGGGTGGGAAACACCATATATTTT
clone size: .; V gene: TRBV28; J gene: TRBJ1-2; D gene: .; CDR3 protein: CASGGSPYYGYTF; CDR3 DNA: TGTGCCAGTGGGGGCTCTCCTTACTATGGCTACACCTTC
clone size: .; V gene: TRBV5-5; J gene: TRBJ1-2; D gene: .; CDR3 protein: CASSRQVDNYGYTF; CDR3 DNA: TGTGCCAGCAGCCGACAGGTTGATAACTATGGCTACACCTTC
clone size: few; V gene: TRBV7-9; J gene: TRBJ1-6; D gene: .; CDR3 protein: CASSPGSSPLHF; CDR3 DNA: TGTGCCAGCAGCCCAGGTAGTTCACCCCTCCACTTT
clone size: .; V gene: TRBV27; J gene: TRBJ1-5; D gene: .; CDR3 protein: CASSFSGTYSQPQHF; CDR3 DNA: TGTGCCAGCAGTTTCTCCGGGACATACAGTCAGCCCCAGCATTTT
clone size: once; V gene: TRBV5-1; J gene: TRBJ2-2; D gene: TRBD2; CDR3 protein: CASSSIAWTSSNTGELFF; CDR3 DNA: TGCGCCAGCAGCTCGATCGCCTGGACTAGCTCGAACACCGGGGAGCTGTTTTTT
clone size: few; V gene: TRBV7-9; J gene: TRBJ2-2; D gene: TRBD1; CDR3 protein: CASWDRGHTGELFF; CDR3 DNA: TGTGCCTCATGGGACAGGGGGCATACCGGGGAGCTGTTTTTT
clone size: .; V gene: TRBV11-2; J gene: TRBJ1-2; D gene: TRBD1; CDR3 protein: CASSQAGTGAILYGYTF; CDR3 DNA: TGTGCCAGCAGCCAGGCCGGGACAGGGGCCATCCTCTATGGCTACACCTTC
clone size: .; V gene: TRBV7-9; J gene: TRBJ1-6; D gene: .; CDR3 protein: CASSEISSYNSPLHF; CDR3 DNA: TGTGCCAGCAGCGAAATCAGCTCCTATAATTCACCCCTCCACTTT
clone size: few; V gene: TRBV7-2; J gene: TRBJ1-5; D gene: .; CDR3 protein: CASSLEDSGGFNQPQHF; CDR3 DNA: TGTGCCAGCAGCTTAGAGGATTCGGGGGGATTCAATCAGCCCCAGCATTTT
clone size: .; V gene: TRBV9; J gene: TRBJ1-3; D gene: .; CDR3 protein: CASSARSGNTIYF; CDR3 DNA: TGTGCCAGCAGCGCCCGCTCTGGAAACACCATATATTTT
clone size: .; V gene: TRBV4-1; J gene: TRBJ2-2; D gene: .; CDR3 protein: CASSQRLDATGELFF; CDR3 DNA: TGCGCCAGCAGCCAAAGACTAGACGCCACCGGGGAGCTGTTTTTT
clone size: .; V gene: TRBV4-1; J gene: TRBJ2-5; D gene: .; CDR3 protein: CASSHGDSQETQYF; CDR3 DNA: TGCGCCAGCAGCCACGGAGACAGTCAAGAGACCCAGTACTTC
clone size: .; V gene: TRBV4-2; J gene: TRBJ1-4; D gene: TRBD1; CDR3 protein: CASTPLGQGYEKLFF; CDR3 DNA: TGTGCCAGCACCCCCCTCGGACAGGGTTATGAAAAACTGTTTTTT
clone size: .; V gene: TRBV18; J gene: TRBJ1-1; D gene: .; CDR3 protein: CASSSEGGTNTEAFF; CDR3 DNA: TGTGCCAGCTCATCAGAAGGAGGGACGAACACTGAAGCTTTCTTT
clone size: .; V gene: TRBV14; J gene: TRBJ1-2; D gene: .; CDR3 protein: CASSQAQTGHYGYTF; CDR3 DNA: TGTGCCAGCAGCCAAGCCCAGACAGGCCACTATGGCTACACCTTC
clone size: .; V gene: TRBV2; J gene: TRBJ1-5; D gene: .; CDR3 protein: CASSGRVNQPQHF; CDR3 DNA: TGTGCCAGCAGCGGCAGGGTCAATCAGCCCCAGCATTTT
clone size: .; V gene: TRBV2; J gene: TRBJ2-1; D gene: .; CDR3 protein: CASSEIGGDSYNEQFF; CDR3 DNA: TGTGCCAGCAGTGAAATAGGCGGGGACTCCTACAATGAGCAGTTCTTC
clone size: .; V gene: TRBV11-3; J gene: TRBJ1-2; D gene: .; CDR3 protein: CASSPGGTGYGYTF; CDR3 DNA: TGTGCCAGCAGCCCCGGGGGTACTGGCTATGGCTACACCTTC
clone size: .; V gene: TRBV3-1/TRBV3-2; J gene: TRBJ1-2; D gene: TRBD1; CDR3 protein: CASSQEDRVGGYTF; CDR3 DNA: TGTGCCAGCAGCCAAGAAGACAGGGTGGGGGGCTACACCTTC
clone size: .; V gene: TRBV18; J gene: TRBJ2-7; D gene: .; CDR3 protein: CASSSDSPLHLYEQYF; CDR3 DNA: TGTGCCAGCTCATCGGACAGCCCCCTCCATCTATACGAGCAGTACTTC
clone size: .; V gene: TRBV18; J gene: TRBJ2-7; D gene: TRBD1; CDR3 protein: CASSPSGQVHEQYF; CDR3 DNA: TGTGCCAGCTCACCCTCGGGACAGGTCCACGAGCAGTACTTC
clone size: .; V gene: TRBV28; J gene: TRBJ1-2; D gene: .; CDR3 protein: CASSSTTDSYTF; CDR3 DNA: TGTGCCAGCAGTTCTACGACAGATAGCTACACCTTC
clone size: once; V gene: TRBV6-2/TRBV6-3; J gene: TRBJ2-3; D gene: TRBD2; CDR3 protein: CASSYSPTSGRSLLNTDTQYF; CDR3 DNA: TGTGCCAGCAGTTACTCGCCGACTAGCGGGAGGTCCTTACTAAACACAGATACGCAGTATTTT
clone size: .; V gene: TRBV6-5; J gene: TRBJ1-4; D gene: TRBD1; CDR3 protein: CASRTGARNEKLFF; CDR3 DNA: TGTGCCAGCAGAACAGGGGCGAGAAATGAAAAACTGTTTTTT
clone size: .; V gene: TRBV19; J gene: TRBJ1-2; D gene: TRBD1; CDR3 protein: CASSQPGTGVPQFGGYTF; CDR3 DNA: TGTGCCAGTAGCCAGCCCGGGACAGGGGTCCCCCAATTTGGAGGCTACACCTTC
clone size: .; V gene: TRBV4-2; J gene: TRBJ2-2; D gene: .; CDR3 protein: CASSQDEADTGELFF; CDR3 DNA: TGTGCCAGCAGCCAAGATGAGGCAGACACCGGGGAGCTGTTTTTT
clone size: .; V gene: TRBV10-3; J gene: TRBJ1-4; D gene: .; CDR3 protein: CAISEGTGSIEKLFF; CDR3 DNA: TGTGCCATCAGTGAGGGTACAGGATCCATCGAAAAACTGTTTTTT
clone size: .; V gene: TRBV27; J gene: TRBJ1-5; D gene: .; CDR3 protein: CASSGGVNQPQHF; CDR3 DNA: TGTGCCAGCAGTGGGGGGGTCAATCAGCCCCAGCATTTT
clone size: .; V gene: TRBV19; J gene: TRBJ1-6; D gene: .; CDR3 protein: CASTQVGANNSPLHF; CDR3 DNA: TGTGCCAGTACCCAAGTGGGGGCTAATAATTCACCCCTCCACTTT